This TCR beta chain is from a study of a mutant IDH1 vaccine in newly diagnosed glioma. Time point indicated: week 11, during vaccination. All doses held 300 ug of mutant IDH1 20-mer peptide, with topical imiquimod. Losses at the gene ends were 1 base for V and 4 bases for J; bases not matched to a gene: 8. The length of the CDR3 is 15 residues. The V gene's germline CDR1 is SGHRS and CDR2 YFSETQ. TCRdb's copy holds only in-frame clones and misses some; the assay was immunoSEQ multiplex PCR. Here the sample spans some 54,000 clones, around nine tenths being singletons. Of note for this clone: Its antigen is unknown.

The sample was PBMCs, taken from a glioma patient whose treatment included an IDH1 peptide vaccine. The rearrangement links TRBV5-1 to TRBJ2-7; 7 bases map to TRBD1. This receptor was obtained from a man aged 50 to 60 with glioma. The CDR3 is CASSLFGDRDYEQYF. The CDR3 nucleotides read TGCGCCAGCAGCTTGTTCGGAGACAGGGATTACGAGCAGTACTTC. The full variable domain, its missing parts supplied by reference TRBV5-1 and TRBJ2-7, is KAGVTQTPRYLIKTRGQQVTLSCSPISGHRSVSWYQQTPGQGLQFLFEYFSETQRNKGNFPGRFSGRQFSNSRSEMNVSTLELGDSALYLCASSLFGDRDYEQYFGPGTRLTVT.